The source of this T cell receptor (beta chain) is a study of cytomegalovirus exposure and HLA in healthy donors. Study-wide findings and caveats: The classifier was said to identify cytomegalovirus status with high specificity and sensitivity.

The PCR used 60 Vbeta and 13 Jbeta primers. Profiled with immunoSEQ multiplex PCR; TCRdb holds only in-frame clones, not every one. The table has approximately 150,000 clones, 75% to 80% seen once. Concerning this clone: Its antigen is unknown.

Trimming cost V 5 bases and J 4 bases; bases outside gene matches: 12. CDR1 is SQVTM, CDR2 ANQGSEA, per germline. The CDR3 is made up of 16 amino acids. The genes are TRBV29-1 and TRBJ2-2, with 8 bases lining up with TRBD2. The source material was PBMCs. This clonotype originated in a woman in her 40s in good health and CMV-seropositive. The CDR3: CSVHLTGGPGTGELFF. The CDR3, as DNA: TGCAGCGTTCATCTCACGGGAGGGCCGGGCACCGGGGAGCTGTTTTTT.